This T cell receptor beta chain was profiled in a study of brain T cells in children with intractable seizures. The assay was immunoSEQ multiplex PCR, and TCRdb's table has in-frame clones only and misses some. The top ten hold 3.5% to 4.5% of the sample, which has 110,000 or so clones, 94% seen once. Patients received at least one anti-epileptic drug before surgery. The CDR3 covers 14 residues. Germline CDR1 SGHTA, CDR2 FQGNSA. Trimming took off 0 bases at V and 4 bases at J, with 7 bases between the two ends. The receptor was derived from a boy under two years old with hemimegalencephaly and intractable seizures. The chain employs TRBV7-2 and TRBJ1-5, with unresolved D. The sample here was peripheral blood, taken at surgery. CDR3: CASSLAGINQPQHF. CDR3 nucleotides: TGTGCCAGCAGCTTAGCCGGAATAAATCAGCCCCAGCATTTT.